These 11 T cell receptor beta chains were all obtained from the same sample, sequenced in a study of blood T cell repertoires in COVID-19. Method: immunoSEQ multiplex PCR; TCRdb's copy keeps in-frame clones and lacks some. The sample includes roughly 260,000 clones, around 82% seen only once; the top ten take 4% to 6%. The sequenced sample consisted of peripheral blood. These receptors originate from a woman older than 75 with active or convalescent COVID-19.

The V gene is TRBV7-9, the J gene TRBJ1-1; weak D call: TRBD1 (6 bases). The CDR3 has 13 residues. Germline V CDR1 and CDR2: SEHNR, FQNEAQ (reference sequence). V was shortened by 5 bases and J by 5 bases, with 12 bases between the two germline ends. The chain's CDR3 is CASSQIQGTEAFF. DNA of the CDR3: TGTGCCAGCAGCCAGATACAGGGAACTGAAGCTTTCTTT. The whole variable domain, filled in from reference TRBV7-9 and TRBJ1-1, reads DTGVSQNPRHKITKRGQNVTFRCDPISEHNRLYWYRQTLGQGPEFLTYFQNEAQLEKSRLLSDRFSAERPKGSFSTLEIQRTEQGDSAMYLCASSQIQGTEAFFGQGTRLTVV.

This clone was detected a few times. Other DNA sequences in the sample encode the same CDR3. The chain has TRBV30 and TRBJ1-2; 8 bases line up with TRBD1. Per the germline V gene, CDR1 is GTSNPN and CDR2 is SVGIG (reference sequence). The CDR3 runs to 12 residues. Trimming at V came to 5 bases and at J to 2 bases, leaving 1 base not matched to a gene. The CDR3 loop reads CAWGQGNYGYTF. CDR3 in DNA: TGTGCCTGGGGACAGGGCAACTATGGCTACACCTTC.

This clone occurred a few times. The J gene is TRBJ1-3, the V gene TRBV28; no reliable D call. CDR1 and CDR2 (germline): MDHEN, SYDVKM. The V gene lost 3 bases and the J gene lost 0 bases, with 9 bases spanning the gap. The CDR3 loop spans 15 amino acids. Here the CDR3 reads CASSLALGSGNTIYF. Here the CDR3 DNA reads TGTGCCAGCAGTTTGGCCCTTGGCTCTGGAAACACCATATATTTT. The entire variable domain, with the rest obtained from reference TRBV28 and TRBJ1-3, is as follows: DVKVTQSSRYLVKRTGEKVFLECVQDMDHENMFWYRQDPGLGLRLIYFSYDVKMKEKGDIPEGYSVSREKKERFSLILESASTNQTSMYLCASSLALGSGNTIYFGEGSWLTVV.

Regarding this clone: The DNA is left out, because the CDR3 cannot be placed on it with certainty; the CDR3 is given as TCRdb lists it. This sequence joins TRBV1 and TRBJ2-3; the tabulated D call, TRBD2, remains unverified against the DNA. TRBV1 is a documented pseudogene. The CDR3 is 14 amino acids long, termini counted. The CDR3 reads CTSSQELVAPGSHF.

The chain is built from TRBV9 and TRBJ1-5; D not resolved. Germline V gene data show CDR1 as SGDLS and CDR2 as YYNGEE. Trimming removed 4 bases at V and 6 bases at J, with 14 bases between. The CDR3 extends over 14 amino acids. The CDR3 is CASSRGGAGQPQHF. The DNA for the CDR3 is TGTGCCAGCAGCCGCGGCGGAGCGGGTCAGCCCCAGCATTTT.

In its sample, this clone was seen a few times. The chain joins TRBV3-1 (or the pseudogene TRBV3-2) to TRBJ2-2; TRBD1 is a possible D gene (7 bases). Trimming stripped 5 bases from V and 4 bases from J, with 14 bases between. CDR1 is LGHDT, CDR2 YNNKEL, per germline (reference sequence). CDR3 length: 15 amino acids. The CDR3 loop reads CASSYRQGLTGELFF. CDR3 coding DNA: TGTGCCAGCAGCTACAGACAGGGACTCACCGGGGAGCTGTTTTTT.

The J gene is TRBJ2-2, the V gene TRBV24-1; 11 bases fit TRBD2. V gave up 5 bases and J gave up 1 base; unmatched junction bases: 5. CDR1 is KGHDR and CDR2 is SFDVKD in the germline V gene. This CDR3 contains 17 residues. The CDR3 sequence: CATSVSGLAENTGELFF. The CDR3 nucleotides read TGTGCCACCAGTGTTTCGGGACTAGCGGAGAACACCGGGGAGCTGTTTTTT.

The chain uses TRBV28 and TRBJ1-2; D is uncertain. The CDR3 runs to 13 residues. The V gene lost 3 bases and the J gene lost 5 bases, with 10 bases spanning the gap. Germline V gene data show CDR1 as MDHEN and CDR2 as SYDVKM. The DNA for the CDR3 is TGTGCCAGCAGTTTTAGCCAGTTATATGGCTACACCTTC. This codes for CASSFSQLYGYTF.

The chain employs TRBV28 and TRBJ1-1, with D maybe TRBD1 (6 bases). V was shortened by 4 bases and J by 0 bases, with 12 bases between the two germline ends. The CDR3 totals 15 residues. Germline V lookup: CDR1 MDHEN, CDR2 SYDVKM. Written as DNA, the CDR3 is TGTGCCAGCAGTTCTGGGGGGGGCATGAACACTGAAGCTTTCTTT. It encodes CASSSGGGMNTEAFF. Full variable domain (rest looked up from reference TRBV28 and TRBJ1-1): DVKVTQSSRYLVKRTGEKVFLECVQDMDHENMFWYRQDPGLGLRLIYFSYDVKMKEKGDIPEGYSVSREKKERFSLILESASTNQTSMYLCASSSGGGMNTEAFFGQGTRLTVV.

Only a few counts were recorded for this clone. The gene calls are TRBV6-5 and TRBJ1-1; 9 positions agree with TRBD1. Germline lookup yields CDR1 MNHEY and CDR2 SVGAGI. The CDR3 sequence is 14 residues long. J lost 2 bases, V lost 10 bases, and 8 bases had no gene match. CDR3 in amino acids: CATRRDRVNTEAFF. CDR3 sequence (DNA): TGTGCCACCCGACGGGACAGGGTTAACACTGAAGCTTTCTTT.

The chain carries TRBV5-1 and TRBJ2-1, with 7 positions matching TRBD1. This CDR3 is built from 15 residues. The germline gives CDR1 SGHRS, CDR2 YFSETQ. V shed 2 bases and J 4 bases; nucleotides not matched to a gene: 6. The CDR3 is CASSFSGQPYNEQFF. The CDR3, as DNA: TGCGCCAGCAGCTTTTCGGGACAGCCTTACAATGAGCAGTTCTTC.